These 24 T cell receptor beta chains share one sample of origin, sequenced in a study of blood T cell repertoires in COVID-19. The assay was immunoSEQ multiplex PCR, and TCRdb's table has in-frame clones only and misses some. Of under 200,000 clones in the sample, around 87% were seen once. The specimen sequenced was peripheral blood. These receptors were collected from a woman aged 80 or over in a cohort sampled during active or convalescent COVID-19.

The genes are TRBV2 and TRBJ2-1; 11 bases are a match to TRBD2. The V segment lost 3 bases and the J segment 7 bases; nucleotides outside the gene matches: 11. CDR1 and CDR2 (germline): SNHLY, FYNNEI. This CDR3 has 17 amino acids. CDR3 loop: CASSEGIAGGRGNEQFF. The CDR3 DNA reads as TGTGCCAGCAGTGAGGGGATAGCGGGGGGGCGGGGTAATGAGCAGTTCTTC.

CDR3 nucleotide sequence: TGTGCCAGCAGCCTAACCCCGGGACTAGCGGGGGCCTACGAGCAGTACTTC. Translating gives CASSLTPGLAGAYEQYF. The chain combines TRBV21-1 with TRBJ2-7; the listed D gene, TRBD2, was not tested against the DNA. TRBV21-1 is described as a pseudogene. CDR3 size: 17 residues.

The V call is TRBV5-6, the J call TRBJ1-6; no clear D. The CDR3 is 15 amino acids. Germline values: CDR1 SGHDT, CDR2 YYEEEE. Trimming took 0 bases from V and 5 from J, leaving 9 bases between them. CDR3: CASSLVSVNNSPLHF. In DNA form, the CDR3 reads TGTGCCAGCAGCTTGGTGTCAGTAAATAATTCACCCCTCCACTTT.

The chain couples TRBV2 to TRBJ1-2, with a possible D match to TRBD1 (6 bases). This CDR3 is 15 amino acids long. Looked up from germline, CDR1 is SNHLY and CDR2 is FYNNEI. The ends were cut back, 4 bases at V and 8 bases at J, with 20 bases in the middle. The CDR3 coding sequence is TGTGCCAGCAGTGGGGGGGGCAGGTACTTTCGAGGCTACACCTTC. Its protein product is CASSGGGRYFRGYTF.

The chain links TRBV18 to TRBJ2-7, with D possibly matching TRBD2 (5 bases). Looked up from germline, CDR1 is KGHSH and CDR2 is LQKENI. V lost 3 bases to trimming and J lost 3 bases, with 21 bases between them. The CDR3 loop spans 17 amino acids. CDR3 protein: CASSPRQPYTGNYEQYV. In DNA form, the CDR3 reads TGTGCCAGCTCACCCCGACAACCCTACACGGGAAACTACGAGCAGTACGTC.

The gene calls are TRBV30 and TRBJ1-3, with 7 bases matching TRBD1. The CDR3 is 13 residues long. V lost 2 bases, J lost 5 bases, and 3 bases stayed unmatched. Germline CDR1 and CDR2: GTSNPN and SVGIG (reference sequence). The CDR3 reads CAWSTGARNTIYF. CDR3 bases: TGTGCCTGGAGTACAGGGGCTCGAAACACCATATATTTT.

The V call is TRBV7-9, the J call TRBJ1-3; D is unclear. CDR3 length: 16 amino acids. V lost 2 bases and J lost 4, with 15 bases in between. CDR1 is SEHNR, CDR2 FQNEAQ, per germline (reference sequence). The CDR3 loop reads CASSLTRVPRGNTIYF. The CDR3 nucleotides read TGTGCCAGCAGCTTAACACGGGTTCCGCGGGGAAACACCATATATTTT. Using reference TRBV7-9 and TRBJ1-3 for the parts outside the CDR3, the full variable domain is DTGVSQNPRHKITKRGQNVTFRCDPISEHNRLYWYRQTLGQGPEFLTYFQNEAQLEKSRLLSDRFSAERPKGSFSTLEIQRTEQGDSAMYLCASSLTRVPRGNTIYFGEGSWLTVV.

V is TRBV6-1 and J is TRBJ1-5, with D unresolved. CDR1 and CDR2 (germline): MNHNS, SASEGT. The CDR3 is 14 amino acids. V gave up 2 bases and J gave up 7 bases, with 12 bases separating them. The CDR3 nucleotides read TGTGCCAGCAGTGAAACGGGGTCTTGGCAGCCCCAGCATTTT. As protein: CASSETGSWQPQHF.

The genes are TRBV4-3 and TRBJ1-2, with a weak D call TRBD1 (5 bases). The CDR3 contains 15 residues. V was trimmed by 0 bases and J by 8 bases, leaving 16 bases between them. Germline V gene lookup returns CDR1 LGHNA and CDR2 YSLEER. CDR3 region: CASSQDWPGFRGYTF. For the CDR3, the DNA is TGCGCCAGCAGCCAAGATTGGCCAGGGTTTCGCGGCTACACCTTC.

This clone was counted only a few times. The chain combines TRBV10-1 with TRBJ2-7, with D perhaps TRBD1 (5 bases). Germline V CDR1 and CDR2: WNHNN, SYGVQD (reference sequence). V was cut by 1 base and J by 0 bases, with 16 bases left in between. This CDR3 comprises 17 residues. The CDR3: CASSEFQGAGNSYEQYF. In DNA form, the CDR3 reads TGCGCCAGCAGTGAGTTTCAGGGCGCCGGAAACTCCTACGAGCAGTACTTC.

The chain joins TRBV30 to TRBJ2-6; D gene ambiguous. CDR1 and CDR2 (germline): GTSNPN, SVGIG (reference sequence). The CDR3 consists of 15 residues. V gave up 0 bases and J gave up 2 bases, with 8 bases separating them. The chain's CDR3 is CAWSVRGPGANVLTF. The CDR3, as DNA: TGTGCCTGGAGTGTACGTGGGCCTGGGGCCAACGTCCTGACTTTC.

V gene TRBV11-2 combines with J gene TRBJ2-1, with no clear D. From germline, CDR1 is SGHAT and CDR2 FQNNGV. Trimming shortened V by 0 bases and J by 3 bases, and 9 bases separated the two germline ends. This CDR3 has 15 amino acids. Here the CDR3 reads CASSLDSSSYNEQFF. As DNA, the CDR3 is TGTGCCAGCAGCTTAGATTCGTCCAGCTACAATGAGCAGTTCTTC.

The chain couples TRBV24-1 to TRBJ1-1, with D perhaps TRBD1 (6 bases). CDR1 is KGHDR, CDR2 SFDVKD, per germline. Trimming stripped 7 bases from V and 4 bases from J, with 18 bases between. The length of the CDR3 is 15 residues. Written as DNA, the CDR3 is TGTGCCACCAGCCCAGGGGTAGGGGGTAGCACTGAAGCTTTCTTT. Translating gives CATSPGVGGSTEAFF.

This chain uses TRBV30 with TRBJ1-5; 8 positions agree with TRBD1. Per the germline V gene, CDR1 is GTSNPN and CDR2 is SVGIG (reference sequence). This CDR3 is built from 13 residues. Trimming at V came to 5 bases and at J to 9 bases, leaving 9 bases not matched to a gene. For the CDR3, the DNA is TGTGCCTGGGCCGACAGGGGTGATACGCCCCAGCATTTT. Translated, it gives CAWADRGDTPQHF.

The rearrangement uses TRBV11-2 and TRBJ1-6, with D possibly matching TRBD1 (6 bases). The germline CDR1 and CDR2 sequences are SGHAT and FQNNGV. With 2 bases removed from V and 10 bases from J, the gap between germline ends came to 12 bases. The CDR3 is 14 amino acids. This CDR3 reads CASSLRTATSPLHF. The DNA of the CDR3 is TGTGCCAGCAGCTTAAGGACAGCGACATCACCCCTCCACTTT.

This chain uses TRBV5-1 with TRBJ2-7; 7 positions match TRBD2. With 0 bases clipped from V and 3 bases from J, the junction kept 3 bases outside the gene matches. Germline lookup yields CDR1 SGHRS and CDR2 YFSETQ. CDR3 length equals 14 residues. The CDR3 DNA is TGCGCCAGCAGCTTGGGGCCTAGCGGCTACGAGCAGTACGTC. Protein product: CASSLGPSGYEQYV.

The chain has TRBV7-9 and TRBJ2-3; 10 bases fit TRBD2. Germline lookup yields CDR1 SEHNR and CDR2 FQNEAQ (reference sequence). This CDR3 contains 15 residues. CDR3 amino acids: CAGEGASGREETQYF. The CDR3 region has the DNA TGTGCGGGGGAAGGGGCTAGCGGGAGAGAAGAAACGCAGTATTTT. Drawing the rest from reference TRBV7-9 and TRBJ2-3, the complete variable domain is DTGVSQNPRHKITKRGQNVTFRCDPISEHNRLYWYRQTLGQGPEFLTYFQNEAQLEKSRLLSDRFSAERPKGSFSTLEIQRTEQGDSAMYLCAGEGASGREETQYFGPGTRLTVL.

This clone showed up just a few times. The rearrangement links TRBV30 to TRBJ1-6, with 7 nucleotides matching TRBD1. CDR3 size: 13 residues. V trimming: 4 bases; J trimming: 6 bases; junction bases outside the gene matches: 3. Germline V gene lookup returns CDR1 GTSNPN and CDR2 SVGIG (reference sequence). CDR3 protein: CAWTGQFNSPLHF. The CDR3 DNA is TGTGCCTGGACGGGACAGTTTAATTCACCCCTCCACTTT.

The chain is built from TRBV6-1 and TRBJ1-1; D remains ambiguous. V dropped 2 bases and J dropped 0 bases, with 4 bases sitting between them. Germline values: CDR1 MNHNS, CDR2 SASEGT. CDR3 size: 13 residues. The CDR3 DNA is TGTGCCAGCAGTGAACAGGTGAACACTGAAGCTTTCTTT. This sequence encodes CASSEQVNTEAFF.

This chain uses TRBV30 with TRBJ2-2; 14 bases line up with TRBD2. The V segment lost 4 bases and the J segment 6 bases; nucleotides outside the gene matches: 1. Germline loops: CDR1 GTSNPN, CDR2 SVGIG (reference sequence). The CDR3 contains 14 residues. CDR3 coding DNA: TGTGCCTGGACGGGACTAGCGGGAGCCGGGGAGCTGTTTTTT. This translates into CAWTGLAGAGELFF.

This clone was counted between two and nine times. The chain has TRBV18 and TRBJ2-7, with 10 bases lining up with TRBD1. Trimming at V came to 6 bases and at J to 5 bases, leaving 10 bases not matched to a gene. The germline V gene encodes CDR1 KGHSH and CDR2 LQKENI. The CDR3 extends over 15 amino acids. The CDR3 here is CASSIAGTGDDEQYV. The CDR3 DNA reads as TGTGCCAGCTCGATCGCCGGGACAGGGGACGACGAGCAGTACGTC.

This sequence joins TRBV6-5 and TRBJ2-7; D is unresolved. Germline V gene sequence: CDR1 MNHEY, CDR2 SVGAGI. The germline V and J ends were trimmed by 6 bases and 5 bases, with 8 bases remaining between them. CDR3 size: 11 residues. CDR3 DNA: TGTGCCAGCAGCTATCATCACGAGCAGTACTTC. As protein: CASSYHHEQYF.

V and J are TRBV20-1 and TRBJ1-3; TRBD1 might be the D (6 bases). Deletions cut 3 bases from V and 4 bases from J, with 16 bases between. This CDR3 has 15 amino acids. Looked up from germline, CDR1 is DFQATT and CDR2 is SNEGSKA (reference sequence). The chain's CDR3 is CSASPGGGPGNTIYF. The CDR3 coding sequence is TGCAGTGCTAGTCCCGGGGGGGGGCCCGGAAACACCATATATTTT.

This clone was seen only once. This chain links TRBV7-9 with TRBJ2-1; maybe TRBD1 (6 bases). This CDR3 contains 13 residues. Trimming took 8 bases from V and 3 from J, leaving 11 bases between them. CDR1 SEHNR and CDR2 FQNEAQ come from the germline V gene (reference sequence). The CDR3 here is CASRDTYYNEQFF. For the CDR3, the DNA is TGTGCCAGCCGGGACACCTACTACAATGAGCAGTTCTTC. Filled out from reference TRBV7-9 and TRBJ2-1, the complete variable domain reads DTGVSQNPRHKITKRGQNVTFRCDPISEHNRLYWYRQTLGQGPEFLTYFQNEAQLEKSRLLSDRFSAERPKGSFSTLEIQRTEQGDSAMYLCASRDTYYNEQFFGPGTRLTVL.